This TCR beta chain is drawn from a study of shared clonotypes between healthy human individuals. CDR3 length: 15 residues. V was pared by 4 bases and J by 0 bases, with 13 bases between. Germline assignment: CDR1 SGHKS and CDR2 YYEKEE (reference sequence). Libraries were prepared by immunoSEQ multiplex PCR; TCRdb keeps only in-frame clonotypes and omits some of them. The sample shows approximately 1.5 million clones, around 98.5% of them seen only once. Naive CD45RA+ and memory CD45RA-negative subsets were split from CD4+ cells. The receptor comes from a man aged 25 to 40 in good health. Sequences were obtained from naive CD4+ T cells sorted from blood. Subset here: CD45RA+ positively selected. V is TRBV5-5 and J is TRBJ1-1; D might be TRBD1 (6 bases). This CDR3 is CASSATTGLNTEAFF. CDR3 DNA sequence: TGTGCCAGCAGCGCTACCACAGGGTTGAACACTGAAGCTTTCTTT.